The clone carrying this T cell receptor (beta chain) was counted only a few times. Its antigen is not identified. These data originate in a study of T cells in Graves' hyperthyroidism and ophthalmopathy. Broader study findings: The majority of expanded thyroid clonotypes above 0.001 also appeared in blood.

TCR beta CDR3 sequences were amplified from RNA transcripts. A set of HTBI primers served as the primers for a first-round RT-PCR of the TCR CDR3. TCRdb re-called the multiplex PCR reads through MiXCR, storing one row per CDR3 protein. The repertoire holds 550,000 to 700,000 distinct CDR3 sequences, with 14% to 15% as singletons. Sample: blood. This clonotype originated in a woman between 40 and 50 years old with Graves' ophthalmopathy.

The CDR3 DNA reads TGTGCCAGCAGCTTAGGGACTGGCGGGGCTGCCTATGGCTACACCTTC. Protein: CASSLGTGGAAYGYTF. This sequence joins TRBV11-2 and TRBJ1-2; D is possibly TRBD1 (5 bases). Germline V gene lookup returns CDR1 SGHAT and CDR2 FQNNGV. The CDR3 sequence is 16 residues long. With 1 base removed from V and 4 bases from J, the gap between germline ends came to 16 bases.